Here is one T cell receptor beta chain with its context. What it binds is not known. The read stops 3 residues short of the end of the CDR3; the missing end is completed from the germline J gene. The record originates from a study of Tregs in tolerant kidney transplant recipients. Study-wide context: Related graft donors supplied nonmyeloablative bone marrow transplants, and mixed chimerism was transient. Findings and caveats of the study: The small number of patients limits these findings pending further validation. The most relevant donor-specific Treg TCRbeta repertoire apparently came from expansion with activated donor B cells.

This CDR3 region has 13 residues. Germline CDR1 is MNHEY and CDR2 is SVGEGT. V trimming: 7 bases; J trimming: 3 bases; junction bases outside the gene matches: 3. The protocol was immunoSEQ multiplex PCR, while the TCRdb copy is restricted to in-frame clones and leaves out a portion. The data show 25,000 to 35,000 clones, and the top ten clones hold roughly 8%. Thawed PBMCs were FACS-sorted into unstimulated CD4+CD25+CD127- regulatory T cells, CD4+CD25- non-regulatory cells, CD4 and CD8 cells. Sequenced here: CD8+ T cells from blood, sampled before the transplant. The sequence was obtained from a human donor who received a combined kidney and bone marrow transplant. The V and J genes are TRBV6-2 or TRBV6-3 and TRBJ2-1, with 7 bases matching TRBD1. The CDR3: CASIGGIYNEQFF. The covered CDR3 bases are TGTGCCAGCATAGGGGGCATCTACAATGAG.